The clone carrying this TCR beta chain was detected ten times or more. Its target is unknown. TCRdb reprocessed the RACE reads via MiXCR and lists one record per CDR3 protein. The repertoire consists of some 380,000 distinct CDR3 sequences, with around 4.8% occurring once and the leading ten covering around 2.3%. This sample is drawn from a study of human T cells and chemical hapten exposure. Overall study findings and caveats: The study found that DPC sensitization did not change TCRs above 1 in 1000 frequency.

Described time point: patch test 1, 2 weeks after DPC sensitization. Stated treatment: therapeutic diphenylcyclopropenone sensitization with weekly scalp DPC. This CDR3 is 16 amino acids long. CDR1 and CDR2 from the germline V gene are MNHEY and SMNVEV (reference sequence). V shed 5 bases and J 2 bases; nucleotides not matched to a gene: 10. The rearrangement links TRBV27 to TRBJ2-7; 9 bases line up with TRBD2. Here the sequenced sample was whole blood, taken in connection with sensitization to the hapten diphenylcyclopropenone (DPC). The clonotype was recovered from a woman in her 50s with alopecia areata. Some clones in this sample may be carry-over from other donors' samples. The CDR3 loop reads CASSPSSGETPYEQYF. DNA for the CDR3: TGTGCCAGCAGTCCCTCTAGCGGGGAAACTCCCTACGAGCAGTACTTC.